This T cell receptor beta chain was recorded in a study of beta chain features in type 1 diabetes. This clone was seen a handful of times. The sequenced template was cDNA made from the entire isolated RNA. This table comes from immunoSEQ multiplex PCR, and its TCRdb copy is limited to in-frame clones, with some not included. Here the sample spans around 180,000 clones, about an eighth being singletons. With 4 bases removed from V and 6 bases from J, the gap between germline ends came to 6 bases. Germline lookup yields CDR1 DFQATT and CDR2 SNEGSKA (reference sequence). This CDR3 contains 10 residues. Sequencing was performed on central memory CD4+ T cells from blood. This chain uses TRBV20-1 with TRBJ1-1; D remains ambiguous. The sequence was collected from a young woman in good health. CDR3 in amino acids: CSAMRAEAFF. CDR3 nucleotides: TGCAGTGCTATGCGTGCTGAAGCTTTCTTT.